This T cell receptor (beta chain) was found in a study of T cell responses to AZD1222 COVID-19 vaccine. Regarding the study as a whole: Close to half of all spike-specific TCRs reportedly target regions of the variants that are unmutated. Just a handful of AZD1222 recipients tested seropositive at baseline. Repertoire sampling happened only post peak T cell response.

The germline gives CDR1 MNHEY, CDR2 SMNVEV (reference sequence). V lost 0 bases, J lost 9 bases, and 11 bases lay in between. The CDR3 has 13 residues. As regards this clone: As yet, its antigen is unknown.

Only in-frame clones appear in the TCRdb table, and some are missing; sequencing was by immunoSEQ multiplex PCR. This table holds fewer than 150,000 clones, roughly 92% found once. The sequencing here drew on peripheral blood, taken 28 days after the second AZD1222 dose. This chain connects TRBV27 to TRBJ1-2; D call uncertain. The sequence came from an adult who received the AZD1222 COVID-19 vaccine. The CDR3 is CASSLSSGVSYTF. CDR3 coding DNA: TGTGCCAGCAGTTTATCGAGCGGGGTTAGCTACACCTTC.